Each of the 12 T cell receptor beta chains below was sequenced from the same sample in a study of blood T cell repertoires in COVID-19 (dated by TCRdb to 2018 to 2020). Libraries came from the immunoSEQ multiplex PCR assay. Sourced from immuneACCESS, this table was stored by TCRdb with only in-frame sequences that have V and J called. A share of the clones is absent; for the studies checked, an unresolved V gene accounts for under half, and the remainder has no known explanation. A total of a few hundred thousand clones appear in this sample, approximately 86% of them only once. Around 10% of the sample is taken by the ten largest. Input material: PBMCs or T cells enriched from blood (not recorded which). Receptors originate from a young woman who had recovered from COVID-19.

The chain combines TRBV7-3 with TRBJ1-5, with 9 bases identical to TRBD1. Trimming took 4 bases from V and 5 from J; bases not matched to a gene: 0. The length of the CDR3 is 13 residues. CDR1 SGHTA and CDR2 FQGTGA come from the germline V gene. CDR3 protein: CASSWTGDQPQHF. The DNA for the CDR3 is TGTGCCAGCAGCTGGACAGGGGATCAGCCCCAGCATTTT.

In its sample, this clone was seen a few times. CDR3 residues: CAIRRTSTGNTIYF. Here the CDR3 DNA reads TGTGCCATCCGCCGGACTTCCACTGGAAACACCATATATTTT. This chain uses TRBV7-2 with TRBJ1-3; D gene unclear. Germline CDR1 and CDR2: SGHTA and FQGNSA. The CDR3 loop spans 14 amino acids. Trimming took 10 bases from V and 2 from J, leaving 15 bases between them.

CDR3 protein: CASSQDIRGTNEKLFF. For the CDR3, the DNA is TGTGCCAGCAGCCAAGATATCAGGGGAACTAATGAAAAACTGTTTTTT. V and J are TRBV4-2 and TRBJ1-4; possible D gene TRBD1, 6 bases. V was cut by 0 bases and J by 1 base, with 9 bases left in between. Germline CDR1 is LGHNA and CDR2 is YNFKEQ. The CDR3 consists of 16 residues.

The chain links TRBV11-2 to TRBJ1-1; perhaps TRBD1 as D (6 bases). This CDR3 has 15 amino acids. Per germline, CDR1 SGHAT and CDR2 FQNNGV. V dropped 0 bases and J dropped 0 bases, with 8 bases sitting between them. CDR3 DNA: TGTGCCAGCAGCTTAGAGACAGGTATGAACACTGAAGCTTTCTTT. Its protein is CASSLETGMNTEAFF.

J is TRBJ2-7 and V is TRBV28; weak D call: TRBD1 (5 bases). This CDR3 spans 13 amino acids. Germline CDR1 is MDHEN and CDR2 is SYDVKM. V lost 7 bases to trimming and J lost 2 bases, with 12 bases between them. The CDR3 DNA is TGTGCCAGCATGACAGCCGAAACCTACGAGCAGTACTTC. Translated: CASMTAETYEQYF.

This clone was seen a single time. This chain links TRBV7-9 with TRBJ2-5; TRBD1 might be the D (5 bases). Germline V gives CDR1 SEHNR, CDR2 FQNEAQ (reference sequence). The CDR3 extends over 16 amino acids. Trimming stripped 7 bases from V and 5 bases from J, with 23 bases between. The CDR3: CASNLQGAGLGETQYF. The CDR3 nucleotides are TGTGCCAGCAATCTCCAAGGTGCAGGGTTGGGTGAGACCCAGTACTTC.

CDR3 coding DNA: TGTGCCAGCTCCCTCCCGAGGGAGACCCAGTACTTC. As protein: CASSLPRETQYF. The chain joins TRBV18 to TRBJ2-5; D call uncertain. CDR3 size: 12 residues. Germline values: CDR1 KGHSH, CDR2 LQKENI. The V end lost 6 bases, the J end lost 5 bases, and 10 bases lay between the germline ends.

The chain couples TRBV5-1 to TRBJ2-7; no reliable D call. Germline-derived CDR1 and CDR2 are SGHRS and YFSETQ. V shed 0 bases and J shed 1 base, with 20 bases lying between them. CDR3 length: 18 amino acids. The CDR3, as DNA: TGCGCCAGCAGCTTGGGTTTCGGTCCGAGAGTAACGTCCTACGAGCAGTACTTC. Protein sequence: CASSLGFGPRVTSYEQYF.

The chain recombines TRBV5-1 with TRBJ2-7; TRBD1 matches 8 bases. Losses at the gene ends were 4 bases for V and 3 bases for J; bases not matched to a gene: 3. In germline, CDR1 is SGHRS, CDR2 YFSETQ. This CDR3 region has 13 residues. The CDR3, as DNA: TGCGCCAGCAGCGTAACAGGGGGCTACGAGCAGTACTTC. Translation: CASSVTGGYEQYF.

The rearrangement joins TRBV7-9 to TRBJ2-7; tentatively, D is TRBD1 (7 bases). The length of the CDR3 is 14 residues. V was trimmed by 0 bases and J by 5 bases, leaving 11 bases between them. The V gene's germline CDR1 is SEHNR and CDR2 FQNEAQ (reference sequence). CDR3 DNA: TGTGCCAGCAGCTTAGCCAGGGGGGTTGACGAGCAGTACTTC. It encodes CASSLARGVDEQYF.

The chain recombines TRBV6-1 with TRBJ1-1; 8 positions agree with TRBD1. The germline V gene encodes CDR1 MNHNS and CDR2 SASEGT. This CDR3 has 14 residues. V lost 8 bases to trimming and J lost 7 bases; unmatched junction nucleotides: 12. The CDR3 DNA sequence: TGTGCCAGCCATAGGGACAGGTCAAAACTTGAAGCTTTCTTT. Translating it yields CASHRDRSKLEAFF.

The chain joins TRBV3-1 (or the pseudogene TRBV3-2) to TRBJ2-3; D remains ambiguous. The CDR3 length is 13 residues. The V end was cut by 0 bases, the J end by 10 bases, with 11 bases between. The germline gives CDR1 LGHDT, CDR2 YNNKEL (reference sequence). Here the CDR3 reads CASSQDWSMPQYF. The CDR3 bases are TGTGCCAGCAGCCAAGATTGGAGTATGCCGCAGTATTTT.